These T cell receptor beta chains were read from a single sample in a study of blood T cell repertoires in COVID-19. The protocol was immunoSEQ multiplex PCR, while the TCRdb copy is restricted to in-frame clones and leaves out a portion. The repertoire holds 250,000 to 350,000 clones, with 86% as singletons. What was sequenced was peripheral blood. These receptors were taken from a woman under 40 with active or convalescent COVID-19. The CDR3 runs from the conserved cysteine through the conserved F or W. Each record gives: CDR3 DNA, CDR3 protein, clone size, D gene, CDR3 length, V gene, J gene. The D gene is left open where the match is weak. Clone size is shown for a subset of rows, as once, few, many or a class of expanded clone.

CDR3 DNA: TGTGCCAGCAGCTTCGGGTCCTCCCTGGGAGGTGGCTACACCTTC
CDR3 protein: CASSFGSSLGGGYTF
clone size: NA
D gene: NA
CDR3 length: 15
V gene: TRBV9
J gene: TRBJ1-2

CDR3 DNA: TGTGCCAGCAGCCGCGAGGGCACAGATACGCAGTATTTT
CDR3 protein: CASSREGTDTQYF
clone size: NA
D gene: NA
CDR3 length: 13
V gene: TRBV5-6
J gene: TRBJ2-3

CDR3 DNA: TGCAGTGCTAGTCACAATAACGAGCAGTACTTC
CDR3 protein: CSASHNNEQYF
clone size: NA
D gene: NA
CDR3 length: 11
V gene: TRBV20-1
J gene: TRBJ2-7

CDR3 DNA: TGTGCCAGCTCACCTCGGGGTTTGAGCAATCAGCCCCAGCATTTT
CDR3 protein: CASSPRGLSNQPQHF
clone size: NA
D gene: NA
CDR3 length: 15
V gene: TRBV18
J gene: TRBJ1-5

CDR3 DNA: TGCAGCGTTGAAGGAGCGGGGGGGCTTACCTACGAGCAGTACTTC
CDR3 protein: CSVEGAGGLTYEQYF
clone size: NA
D gene: TRBD2
CDR3 length: 15
V gene: TRBV29-1
J gene: TRBJ2-7

CDR3 DNA: TGTGCCAGTAGTCATCCCGGGACTGCTGTCTATGGCTACACCTTC
CDR3 protein: CASSHPGTAVYGYTF
clone size: NA
D gene: NA
CDR3 length: 15
V gene: TRBV19
J gene: TRBJ1-2

CDR3 DNA: TGTGCCTGTCTAGGGGGGGCAGCTGGCTACACCTTC
CDR3 protein: CACLGGAAGYTF
clone size: NA
D gene: NA
CDR3 length: 12
V gene: TRBV30
J gene: TRBJ1-2

CDR3 DNA: TGTGCCAGCAGCTTGGAAGTTGCAGGGGCCGGAAACACCATATATTTT
CDR3 protein: CASSLEVAGAGNTIYF
clone size: NA
D gene: NA
CDR3 length: 16
V gene: TRBV5-4
J gene: TRBJ1-3

CDR3 DNA: TGTGCCTGGAGTGAGGGACAGGGAGGTTACACCTTC
CDR3 protein: CAWSEGQGGYTF
clone size: NA
D gene: TRBD1
CDR3 length: 12
V gene: TRBV30
J gene: TRBJ1-2

CDR3 DNA: TGTGCCAGCAGCCGGGGCAGGGGACAAGAGACCCAGTACTTC
CDR3 protein: CASSRGRGQETQYF
clone size: NA
D gene: NA
CDR3 length: 14
V gene: TRBV7-9
J gene: TRBJ2-5

CDR3 DNA: TGTGCCAGCGGAGGGACAGGGCTACAAGAGACCCAGTACTTC
CDR3 protein: CASGGTGLQETQYF
clone size: NA
D gene: TRBD1
CDR3 length: 14
V gene: TRBV7-9
J gene: TRBJ2-5

CDR3 DNA: TGTGCCAGCACCGTATCCAACACTGAAGCTTTCTTT
CDR3 protein: CASTVSNTEAFF
clone size: NA
D gene: NA
CDR3 length: 12
V gene: TRBV28
J gene: TRBJ1-1

CDR3 DNA: TGTGCCACCAGCGAAAGCGGGGTTCAAGAGACCCAGTACTTC
CDR3 protein: CATSESGVQETQYF
clone size: NA
D gene: TRBD2
CDR3 length: 14
V gene: TRBV24-1
J gene: TRBJ2-5

CDR3 DNA: TGTGCCAGCAGTCCCGACAGGGTATCCTACGAGCAGTACTTC
CDR3 protein: CASSPDRVSYEQYF
clone size: NA
D gene: TRBD1
CDR3 length: 14
V gene: TRBV6-5
J gene: TRBJ2-7

CDR3 DNA: TGTGCCAGCAGCTTAGTCGGGGTTTCTGGAAACACCATATATTTT
CDR3 protein: CASSLVGVSGNTIYF
clone size: NA
D gene: NA
CDR3 length: 15
V gene: TRBV7-9
J gene: TRBJ1-3

CDR3 DNA: TGCGCCAGCAGCCAAGCTCGGGGGGGCCTTTCCGGGGAGCTGTTTTTT
CDR3 protein: CASSQARGGLSGELFF
clone size: NA
D gene: TRBD2
CDR3 length: 16
V gene: TRBV4-3
J gene: TRBJ2-2

CDR3 DNA: TGCGCCAGCAGCTTGGGCTCAGGGGGCTTTAACACCGGGGAGCTGTTTTTT
CDR3 protein: CASSLGSGGFNTGELFF
clone size: few
D gene: TRBD1
CDR3 length: 17
V gene: TRBV5-1
J gene: TRBJ2-2

CDR3 DNA: TGTGCCAGCAATCCAAGGGGGGGGACAGGGAGTCAGCCCCAGCATTTT
CDR3 protein: CASNPRGGTGSQPQHF
clone size: NA
D gene: TRBD1
CDR3 length: 16
V gene: TRBV27
J gene: TRBJ1-5

CDR3 DNA: TGCGCCAGCAGCCAAGGCCCCACAGGCTCCTACGAGCAGTACTTC
CDR3 protein: CASSQGPTGSYEQYF
clone size: NA
D gene: NA
CDR3 length: 15
V gene: TRBV4-3
J gene: TRBJ2-7

CDR3 DNA: TGTGCCAGCAGCCCCGGGGGAGGGGGATACGACGAGCAGTACTTC
CDR3 protein: CASSPGGGGYDEQYF
clone size: NA
D gene: NA
CDR3 length: 15
V gene: TRBV9
J gene: TRBJ2-7

CDR3 DNA: TGTGCCAGCAGCTTGCGGTCGGGGAACACTGAAGCTTTCTTT
CDR3 protein: CASSLRSGNTEAFF
clone size: NA
D gene: NA
CDR3 length: 14
V gene: TRBV7-2
J gene: TRBJ1-1

CDR3 DNA: TGTGCCAGCAGTTTACGCCTACAGGGTAGTGAAGCTTTCTTT
CDR3 protein: CASSLRLQGSEAFF
clone size: NA
D gene: NA
CDR3 length: 14
V gene: TRBV28
J gene: TRBJ1-1

CDR3 DNA: TGCGCCAGCAGCCCGAGCGGGGGGGTTGTCAAAGGGCAGTTCTTC
CDR3 protein: CASSPSGGVVKGQFF
clone size: NA
D gene: TRBD2
CDR3 length: 15
V gene: TRBV4-3
J gene: TRBJ2-1

CDR3 DNA: TGTGCCAGCAGGCCGGGACAGGGGCTAAACGAGCAGTACTTC
CDR3 protein: CASRPGQGLNEQYF
clone size: once
D gene: TRBD1
CDR3 length: 14
V gene: TRBV28
J gene: TRBJ2-7

CDR3 DNA: TGTGCCACCAGTGTAACGGGACAGCCCCAGCATTTT
CDR3 protein: CATSVTGQPQHF
clone size: NA
D gene: NA
CDR3 length: 12
V gene: TRBV24-1
J gene: TRBJ1-5

CDR3 DNA: TGTGCCAGCAGCCGCGGACAGGGGGGGACCTGGTTTAGCTACGAGCAGTACTTC
CDR3 protein: CASSRGQGGTWFSYEQYF
clone size: NA
D gene: TRBD1
CDR3 length: 18
V gene: TRBV3-1/TRBV3-2
J gene: TRBJ2-7

CDR3 DNA: TGCGCCAGCAGCCAACGGACAGGGGATCGGACTGAAGCTTTCTTT
CDR3 protein: CASSQRTGDRTEAFF
clone size: NA
D gene: TRBD1
CDR3 length: 15
V gene: TRBV4-3
J gene: TRBJ1-1

CDR3 DNA: TGCGCCAGCAGCCAAGCTGCAGGGCCCTCGGGCTATGGCTACACCTTC
CDR3 protein: CASSQAAGPSGYGYTF
clone size: NA
D gene: NA
CDR3 length: 16
V gene: TRBV4-1
J gene: TRBJ1-2